This record covers a single T cell receptor beta chain. Its antigen is not yet known. No much larger clone exists at a distance of one base, and base qualities are not known. This specimen belongs to a study of blood T cell repertoires in COVID-19 (TCRdb year 2020). Background on the whole study: The collaborator samples originated in the United States, Italy and Spain and spanned the acute and convalescent phases of COVID-19. The material from the prospective study consisted of cDNA or gDNA derived from T cells, B-cell-depleted T cells, or PBMCs. Subjects who had been exposed to COVID-19, were actively infected with it, or had recovered from it provided the deeply sampled blood TCRbeta repertoires that made up the dataset. The repertoires were released in a freely available public database meant as a resource for research on the immune response to SARS-CoV-2. The samples were drawn from two sources: the first 160 participants of the ongoing ImmuneRACE study, and 1,200 or so subjects contributed by 6 global collaborators. A de-identified subject ID, COVID-19 status, age in years and sex were almost always included in the sample metadata. Where available, HLA class I and class II types were taken from metadata supplied by the sample provider and were not determined by assay-based typing. Paper-wide results and their limitations: How much clinical and demographic metadata was included differed by source and by participant, and the metadata was provided uncurated.

As encoded in the germline V gene, CDR1 is SQVTM while CDR2 is ANQGSEA. Here V drops 3 bases and J drops 10 bases, and the junction holds 4 bases not matched to any gene. The CDR3 spans 11 residues, from the cysteine through the phenylalanine. Only the CDR3 DNA is retained, 33 bases long and in frame from the first base. The immunoSEQ Assay, a bias-controlled multiplex PCR, was used to amplify TCRbeta CDR3 regions from genomic DNA. Turning to the authors' computational methods: The number of nucleated cells in each sample was estimated from the amplification of reference gene primers within the assay. To quantify the absolute abundance of each unique TCRbeta CDR3 rearrangement, sequence reads were collapsed and filtered. For each sample, productive Simpson clonality was calculated as the square root of Simpson's diversity index across productive rearrangements. TCRdb mirrors the immuneACCESS table, restricted to in-frame sequences. Some clones are absent from its copies; in checked studies, under half trace to an unresolved V gene, and the reason for the others is unknown. The V and J calls and clone size come from that table; D and trimming were worked out from the DNA. The sample includes 100,000 or so clones, with roughly 82% observed a single time. Of the sample, around 18% falls within the top ten clones.

Whole blood was collected in K2EDTA tubes by collaborating institutions according to the institutions' own protocols. For TCRbeta analysis, collaborators shipped samples as frozen whole blood, isolated PBMCs, or DNA extracted from either of those sample types. Sequencing was carried out using peripheral blood. This chain joins TRBV29-1 to TRBJ1-1, with 8 bases aligning to TRBD1. The TCR comes from a man older than 75 with acute or convalescent COVID-19. The sequenced DNA is TGCAGCGTTGATCCAGGGGGCAGAGCTTTCTTT. Translated, this gives CSVDPGGRAFF.